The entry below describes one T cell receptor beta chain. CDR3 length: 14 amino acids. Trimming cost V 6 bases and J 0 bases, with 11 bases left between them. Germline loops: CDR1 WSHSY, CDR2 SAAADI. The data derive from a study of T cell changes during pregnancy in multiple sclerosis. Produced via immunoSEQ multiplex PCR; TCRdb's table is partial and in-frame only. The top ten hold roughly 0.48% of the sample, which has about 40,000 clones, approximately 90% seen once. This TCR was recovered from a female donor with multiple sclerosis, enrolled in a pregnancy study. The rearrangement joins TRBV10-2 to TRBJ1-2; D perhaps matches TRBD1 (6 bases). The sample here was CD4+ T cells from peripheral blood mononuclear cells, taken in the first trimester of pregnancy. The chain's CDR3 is CASSLDSANYGYTF. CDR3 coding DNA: TGCGCCAGCAGCCTGGACAGCGCTAACTATGGCTACACCTTC.